The 31 T cell receptor beta chains below all came from one sample that was sequenced in a study of shared clonotypes between healthy human individuals (dated by TCRdb to about 2020). The method behind the library was the immunoSEQ multiplex PCR assay. In its TCRdb copy, this immuneACCESS table keeps in-frame sequences only and misses some clones. Where compared with another copy, unresolved V genes explain less than half of these, and the others have no known cause. The sample records around 700,000 clones, approximately 75% of which are singletons. In total, the top ten clones hold about 1.7% of the sample. Input material: memory CD4+ T cells sorted from blood. The cell subset or site label for this specimen denotes: CD45RA-negative fraction. These receptors were obtained from a woman aged 30 to 39 in good health.

This chain links TRBV29-1 with TRBJ2-7; D gene uncertain. Germline CDR1 and CDR2: SQVTM and ANQGSEA. V was cut by 5 bases and J by 2 bases, with 16 bases left in between. The CDR3 consists of 14 residues. In nucleotides, the CDR3 is TGCAGCGTTCCGTCGACGGTTCCCCCCTACGAGCAGTACTTC. Encoded protein: CSVPSTVPPYEQYF.

CDR3 residues: CASSIRGQGVGEQYF. The CDR3 DNA is TGTGCCAGCAGCATCAGGGGACAGGGGGTTGGCGAGCAGTACTTC. The V and J genes are TRBV5-4 and TRBJ2-7; 11 nucleotides agree with TRBD1. Looked up from germline, CDR1 is SGHNT and CDR2 is YYREEE (reference sequence). This CDR3 region has 15 residues. V lost 4 bases and J lost 6; bases outside the gene matches: 9.

This clone has more than one count but fewer than ten. This chain connects TRBV2 to TRBJ2-2; 10 bases agree with TRBD2. The CDR3 consists of 15 residues. J lost 7 bases, V lost 5 bases, and 7 bases had no gene match. The V gene's germline CDR1 is SNHLY and CDR2 FYNNEI. In DNA form, the CDR3 reads TGTGCCAGCAGTTTTAGCGGGAGGCAGGGCGGGGAGCTGTTTTTT. This encodes CASSFSGRQGGELFF.

V usage is TRBV5-6 and J usage is TRBJ2-5, with 10 bases aligning to TRBD1. The CDR3 sequence is 15 residues long. V trimming: 3 bases; J trimming: 6 bases; junction bases outside the gene matches: 8. Germline-derived CDR1 and CDR2 are SGHDT and YYEEEE. The CDR3 bases are TGTGCCAGCAGCTCCACCGGACAGGGGGGGCAGACCCAGTACTTC. Translated, it gives CASSSTGQGGQTQYF.

The chain carries TRBV28 and TRBJ1-1; tentative D call: TRBD1 (5 bases). V gave up 8 bases and J gave up 1 base, with 14 bases separating them. Germline values: CDR1 MDHEN, CDR2 SYDVKM. This CDR3 contains 14 residues. The CDR3 sequence is CASLSGGGNTEAFF. The CDR3 coding sequence is TGTGCCAGCCTATCTGGTGGGGGGAACACTGAAGCTTTCTTT.

This clone was observed a handful of times. The chain recombines TRBV2 with TRBJ2-7, with D maybe TRBD2 (6 bases). CDR1 and CDR2 from the germline V gene are SNHLY and FYNNEI. V lost 0 bases, J lost 3 bases, and 15 bases lay in between. The CDR3 runs to 16 residues. The CDR3 is CASSEAIWGAGYEQYF. Written as DNA, the CDR3 is TGTGCCAGCAGTGAAGCAATCTGGGGAGCGGGCTACGAGCAGTACTTC. Full variable domain (missing parts from reference TRBV2 and TRBJ2-7): EPEVTQTPSHQVTQMGQEVILRCVPISNHLYFYWYRQILGQKVEFLVSFYNNEISEKSEIFDDQFSVERPDGSNFTLKIRSTKLEDSAMYFCASSEAIWGAGYEQYFGPGTRLTVT.

This chain links TRBV19 with TRBJ2-7, with 12 bases lining up with TRBD2. The germline V gene encodes CDR1 LNHDA and CDR2 SQIVND (reference sequence). This CDR3 has 15 residues. V shed 8 bases and J 6 bases; nucleotides not matched to a gene: 11. CDR3 amino acids: CASGTGTSGQGEQYF. DNA for the CDR3: TGTGCCAGTGGCACCGGGACTAGCGGGCAAGGCGAGCAGTACTTC.

The genes are TRBV6-1 and TRBJ1-2; 11 nucleotides align to TRBD1. Losses at the gene ends were 5 bases for V and 8 bases for J; bases not matched to a gene: 7. The CDR3 extends over 14 amino acids. Germline CDR1 reads MNHNS; CDR2 reads SASEGT. CDR3 nucleotide sequence: TGTGCCAGCAGTCGGACAGGGGGCTTGGACGGCTACACCTTC. The encoded protein is CASSRTGGLDGYTF.

The chain has TRBV4-2 and TRBJ2-1, with 9 positions matching TRBD2. V lost 0 bases and J lost 5; bases outside the gene matches: 2. The germline gives CDR1 LGHNA, CDR2 YNFKEQ. The CDR3 has 15 amino acids. The CDR3 DNA reads as TGTGCCAGCAGCCAAGAGCGGGAGGGGAACAATGAGCAGTTCTTC. Protein product: CASSQEREGNNEQFF.

V is TRBV18 and J is TRBJ2-7; either TRBD1 or TRBD2 may supply D (5 bases each). V was shortened by 5 bases and J by 1 base, with 12 bases between the two germline ends. The CDR3 has 14 residues. CDR1 is KGHSH, CDR2 LQKENI, per germline. The CDR3 nucleotides read TGTGCCAGCTCAACCCGGGACCGATCCTACGAGCAGTACTTC. Translation: CASSTRDRSYEQYF.

This clone was counted a few times. The genes are TRBV7-3 and TRBJ2-1; 8 nucleotides agree with TRBD2. V was clipped by 5 bases and J by 5 bases; unmatched bases: 5. The germline CDR1 and CDR2 sequences are SGHTA and FQGTGA. This CDR3 is built from 14 residues. The CDR3 spells CASSPSGSNNEQFF. The CDR3 nucleotides are TGTGCCAGCAGCCCCAGCGGGAGCAACAATGAGCAGTTCTTC.

This sequence joins TRBV9 and TRBJ2-3; 9 bases map to TRBD2. Germline CDR1 and CDR2: SGDLS and YYNGEE. Losses at the gene ends were 4 bases for V and 1 base for J; bases not matched to a gene: 4. The CDR3 loop spans 15 amino acids. CDR3 bases: TGTGCCAGCAGCCCCTCTAGCGGGGGCACAGATACGCAGTATTTT. Translating it yields CASSPSSGGTDTQYF.

The CDR3 bases are TGTGCCAGTGACTGGACAGGAGACACAGATACGCAGTATTTT. Protein product: CASDWTGDTDTQYF. V and J are TRBV6-1 and TRBJ2-3, with TRBD1 matching over 7 bases. The CDR3 runs to 14 residues. V lost 9 bases, J lost 2 bases, and 8 bases stayed unmatched. Germline loops: CDR1 MNHNS, CDR2 SASEGT.

The CDR3 is CASSLWGSNQPQHF. The CDR3 DNA reads as TGTGCCAGCAGTTTATGGGGTAGCAATCAGCCCCAGCATTTT. The chain employs TRBV27 and TRBJ1-5, with D unresolved. The CDR3 consists of 14 residues. Germline V CDR1 and CDR2: MNHEY, SMNVEV (reference sequence). V was trimmed by 1 base and J by 0 bases, leaving 4 bases between them.

The V call is TRBV5-1, the J call TRBJ1-2; 12 bases map to TRBD1. The V gene's germline CDR1 is SGHRS and CDR2 YFSETQ. Unmatched junction bases numbered 9, after V lost 5 bases and J lost 4 bases. The CDR3 has 16 amino acids. The CDR3 nucleotides read TGCGCCAGCAGTTCGGGACAGGGGGCTCGGGGCTATGGCTACACCTTC. It translates to CASSSGQGARGYGYTF.

The chain combines TRBV6-1 with TRBJ2-1; 11 bases align to TRBD2. V lost 2 bases to trimming and J lost 6 bases; unmatched junction nucleotides: 6. CDR3 length equals 16 residues. From germline, CDR1 is MNHNS and CDR2 SASEGT. As DNA, the CDR3 is TGTGCCAGCAGTGAACAGGTACTAGCGGGAGTCAATGAGCAGTTCTTC. It is translated as CASSEQVLAGVNEQFF.

This clone came up a few times. Possible read error: a much larger clone is one base away. The J gene is TRBJ1-1, the V gene TRBV13; D unresolved. The V and J ends lost 6 bases and 1 base respectively, with 3 bases between them. From germline, CDR1 is PRHDT and CDR2 FYEKMQ (reference sequence). The CDR3 is made up of 11 amino acids. CDR3 residues: CASSSNTEAFF. The CDR3 coding sequence is TGTGCCAGCAGTTCGAACACTGAAGCTTTCTTT.

The chain employs TRBV10-3 and TRBJ2-1; 12 bases are a match to TRBD2. Germline V gene data show CDR1 as ENHRY and CDR2 as SYGVKD. J was trimmed by 5 bases and V by 6 bases; bases with no gene match: 2. CDR3 size: 14 residues. The CDR3 is CAIRRTSGDNEQFF. In nucleotides, the CDR3 is TGTGCCATCAGAAGGACTAGCGGGGACAATGAGCAGTTCTTC.

Points on this clone: The same CDR3 arises from other DNA sequences in this sample as well. The genes are TRBV19 and TRBJ1-5, with D tentatively TRBD1 (6 bases). Per germline, CDR1 LNHDA and CDR2 SQIVND (reference sequence). The V gene lost 4 bases and the J gene lost 4 bases, with 11 bases spanning the gap. The CDR3 spans 14 residues. DNA of the CDR3: TGTGCCAGTAGTAGGGGTCAGGGGAATCAGCCCCAGCATTTT. Amino acid sequence: CASSRGQGNQPQHF. Looking up the rest from reference TRBV19 and TRBJ1-5 gives the full variable domain: DGGITQSPKYLFRKEGQNVTLSCEQNLNHDAMYWYRQDPGQGLRLIYYSQIVNDFQKGDIAEGYSVSREKKESFPLTVTSAQKNPTAFYLCASSRGQGNQPQHFGDGTRLSIL.

This clone was recorded a few times. This sequence joins TRBV10-1 and TRBJ2-3; possibly TRBD1 for D (6 bases). The CDR3 spans 14 residues. Germline CDR1 WNHNN, CDR2 SYGVQD (reference sequence). The germline V and J ends were trimmed by 4 bases and 1 base, with 9 bases remaining between them. CDR3 DNA sequence: TGCGCCAGCAGTGTCGACAGGCGCACAGATACGCAGTATTTT. This translates into CASSVDRRTDTQYF.

The chain couples TRBV18 to TRBJ2-1; D is unclear. V lost 0 bases to trimming and J lost 5 bases, with 8 bases between them. CDR1 is KGHSH and CDR2 is LQKENI in the germline V gene. This CDR3 contains 14 residues. The CDR3 sequence: CASSPPSLDNEQFF. The CDR3 region has the DNA TGTGCCAGCTCACCACCCAGCCTAGACAATGAGCAGTTCTTC.

The chain joins TRBV7-9 to TRBJ2-7; D is perhaps TRBD1 (6 bases). Deletions cut 3 bases from V and 4 bases from J, with 10 bases between. Germline V gene lookup returns CDR1 SEHNR and CDR2 FQNEAQ (reference sequence). The CDR3 has 13 residues. This CDR3 reads CASSFSQGYEQYF. As DNA, the CDR3 is TGTGCCAGCAGCTTCTCCCAGGGGTACGAGCAGTACTTC.

This sequence joins TRBV30 and TRBJ2-7; 7 positions agree with TRBD1. CDR3 length: 13 amino acids. V shed 6 bases and J 0 bases; nucleotides not matched to a gene: 5. In germline, CDR1 is GTSNPN, CDR2 SVGIG (reference sequence). This chain's CDR3 is CACRQGYSYEQYF. CDR3 sequence (DNA): TGTGCCTGCCGACAGGGATACTCCTACGAGCAGTACTTC.

The chain is built from TRBV6-4 and TRBJ2-2; 9 nucleotides line up with TRBD1. CDR1 and CDR2 (germline): MRHNA, SNTAGT. CDR3 length: 18 residues. V trimming: 0 bases; J trimming: 1 base; junction bases outside the gene matches: 6. The CDR3 nucleotides read TGTGCCAGCAGTGACTCTTTCCCGGGACAGGGGAACACCGGGGAGCTGTTTTTT. This gives the protein CASSDSFPGQGNTGELFF.

This chain joins TRBV7-2 and TRBJ1-1, with TRBD1 as a possible D gene (5 bases). The CDR3 spans 14 residues. The V gene's germline CDR1 is SGHTA and CDR2 FQGNSA. Between the trimmed V and J ends, which lost 5 bases and 4 bases, there was a span of 14 bases. DNA for the CDR3: TGTGCCAGCAGCCCCCCTAACGGGGCCACTGAAGCTTTCTTT. Translated: CASSPPNGATEAFF.

The V gene is TRBV6-5, the J gene TRBJ2-7; 12 bases align to TRBD2. The CDR3 is 15 residues long. The trim removed 6 bases at V and 3 bases at J, leaving 6 bases unmatched. Germline V gene lookup returns CDR1 MNHEY and CDR2 SVGAGI. CDR3 amino acids: CASSSPTSGSYEQYF. The CDR3 DNA is TGTGCCAGCAGCTCTCCGACTAGCGGGAGCTACGAGCAGTACTTC.

This chain links TRBV6-1 with TRBJ2-7; TRBD1 matches 7 bases. Germline V gene data show CDR1 as MNHNS and CDR2 as SASEGT. The CDR3 runs to 15 residues. J was trimmed by 3 bases and V by 6 bases; bases with no gene match: 11. The CDR3, as DNA: TGTGCCAGCAGGGAACCCGGGACAGAACGCTACGAGCAGTACTTC. Protein sequence: CASREPGTERYEQYF.

The chain recombines TRBV18 with TRBJ2-7; a possible D gene is TRBD1 (6 bases). V lost 3 bases and J 3 bases, leaving 12 bases between the germline ends. This CDR3 contains 14 residues. CDR1 KGHSH and CDR2 LQKENI come from the germline V gene. CDR3 in amino acids: CASSPRGTHYEQYF. CDR3 sequence (DNA): TGTGCCAGCTCACCCCGAGGGACACACTACGAGCAGTACTTC.

This clone has a single count. The same CDR3 is also encoded by other DNA sequences in this sample. The V call is TRBV7-9, the J call TRBJ2-6; D gene uncertain. The V gene lost 5 bases and the J gene lost 0 bases, with 8 bases spanning the gap. Germline CDR1 and CDR2: SEHNR and FQNEAQ (reference sequence). The CDR3 spans 15 residues. The DNA of the CDR3 is TGTGCCAGCAGCCTTATGGGCTCTGGGGCCAACGTCCTGACTTTC. Translation: CASSLMGSGANVLTF.

The chain carries TRBV28 and TRBJ2-7; D not certain. Trimming removed 6 bases at V and 0 bases at J, with 6 bases between. Germline V gene sequence: CDR1 MDHEN, CDR2 SYDVKM. The CDR3 runs 12 residues. The CDR3 region is CASSPHSYEQYF. The CDR3 DNA is TGTGCCAGCAGCCCCCACTCCTACGAGCAGTACTTC.

Only one count was recorded for this clone. The chain recombines TRBV19 with TRBJ1-2; tentative D call: TRBD1 (5 bases). The CDR3 is 14 amino acids. Per germline, CDR1 LNHDA and CDR2 SQIVND (reference sequence). V dropped 5 bases and J dropped 4 bases, with 14 bases sitting between them. CDR3 bases: TGTGCCAGTAGTCTGTTGACAGCCTTCTATGGCTACACCTTC. Residues: CASSLLTAFYGYTF. Based on the CDR3 plus reference TRBV19 and TRBJ1-2, the full variable domain is DGGITQSPKYLFRKEGQNVTLSCEQNLNHDAMYWYRQDPGQGLRLIYYSQIVNDFQKGDIAEGYSVSREKKESFPLTVTSAQKNPTAFYLCASSLLTAFYGYTFGSGTRLTVV.